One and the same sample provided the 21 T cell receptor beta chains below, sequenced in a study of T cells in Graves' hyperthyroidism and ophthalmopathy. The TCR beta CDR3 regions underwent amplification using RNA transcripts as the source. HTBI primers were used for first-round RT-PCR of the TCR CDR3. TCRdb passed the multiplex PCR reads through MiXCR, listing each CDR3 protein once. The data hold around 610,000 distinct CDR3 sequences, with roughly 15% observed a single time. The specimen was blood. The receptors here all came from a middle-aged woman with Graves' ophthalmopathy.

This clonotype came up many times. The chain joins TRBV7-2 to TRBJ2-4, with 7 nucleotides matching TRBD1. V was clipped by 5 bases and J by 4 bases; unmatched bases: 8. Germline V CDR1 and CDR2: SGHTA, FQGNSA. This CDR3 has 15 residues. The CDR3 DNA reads TGTGCCAGCAGCCCCGACCGGGACAGAAAAAACATTCAGTACTTC. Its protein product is CASSPDRDRKNIQYF.

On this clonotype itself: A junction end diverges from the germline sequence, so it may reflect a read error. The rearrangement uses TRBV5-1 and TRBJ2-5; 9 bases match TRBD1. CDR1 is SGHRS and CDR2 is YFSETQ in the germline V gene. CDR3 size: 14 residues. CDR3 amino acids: CAISSTTGGETQYF. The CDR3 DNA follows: TGCGCCATCAGCTCAACGACAGGGGGAGAGACCCAGTACTTC.

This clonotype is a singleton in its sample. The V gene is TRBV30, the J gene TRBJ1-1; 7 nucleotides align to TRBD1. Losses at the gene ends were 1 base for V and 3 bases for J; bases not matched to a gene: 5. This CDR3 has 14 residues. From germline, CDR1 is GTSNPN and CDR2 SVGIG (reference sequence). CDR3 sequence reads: CAWSAGTEDTEAFF. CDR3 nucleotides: TGTGCCTGGAGTGCAGGGACAGAGGACACTGAAGCTTTCTTT.

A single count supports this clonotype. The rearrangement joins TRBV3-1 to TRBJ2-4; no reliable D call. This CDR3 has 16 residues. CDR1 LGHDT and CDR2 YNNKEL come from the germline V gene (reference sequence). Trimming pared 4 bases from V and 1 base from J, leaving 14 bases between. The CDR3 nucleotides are TGTGCCAGCAGCCCCAAGTTAGCTGGGGCCAAAAACATTCAGTACTTC. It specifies CASSPKLAGAKNIQYF.

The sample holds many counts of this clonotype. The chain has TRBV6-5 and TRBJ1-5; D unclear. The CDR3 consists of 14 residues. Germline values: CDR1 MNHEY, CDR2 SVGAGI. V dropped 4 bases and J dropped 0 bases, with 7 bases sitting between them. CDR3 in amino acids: CASSSEYSNQPQHF. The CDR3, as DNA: TGTGCCAGCAGTTCTGAATATAGCAATCAGCCCCAGCATTTT.

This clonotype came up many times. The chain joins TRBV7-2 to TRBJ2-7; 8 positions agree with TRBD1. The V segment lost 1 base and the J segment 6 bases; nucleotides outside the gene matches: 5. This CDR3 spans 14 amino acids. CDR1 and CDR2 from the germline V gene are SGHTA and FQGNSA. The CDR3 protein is CASSLDATGVEQYF. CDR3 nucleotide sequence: TGTGCCAGCAGCTTAGATGCGACAGGGGTCGAGCAGTACTTC.

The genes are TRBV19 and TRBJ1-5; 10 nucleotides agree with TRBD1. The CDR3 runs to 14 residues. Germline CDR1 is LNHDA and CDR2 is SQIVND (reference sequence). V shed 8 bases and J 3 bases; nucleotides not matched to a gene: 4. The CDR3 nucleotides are TGTGCCAGTTCCGGGACAGGGGACAATCAGCCCCAGCATTTT. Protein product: CASSGTGDNQPQHF.

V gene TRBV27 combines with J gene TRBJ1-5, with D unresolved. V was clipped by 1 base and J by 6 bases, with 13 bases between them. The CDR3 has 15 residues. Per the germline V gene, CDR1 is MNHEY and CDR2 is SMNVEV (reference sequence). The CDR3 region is CASSLFGVEGQPQHF. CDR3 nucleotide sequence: TGTGCCAGCAGTTTATTTGGGGTTGAGGGTCAGCCCCAGCATTTT.

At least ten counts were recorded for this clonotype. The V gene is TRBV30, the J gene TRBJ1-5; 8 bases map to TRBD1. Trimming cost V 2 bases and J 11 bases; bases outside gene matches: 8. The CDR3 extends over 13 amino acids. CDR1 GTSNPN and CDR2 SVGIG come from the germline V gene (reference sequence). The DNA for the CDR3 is TGTGCCTGGAGTAGTCCAGGGGGCTTGGCCCAGCATTTT. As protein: CAWSSPGGLAQHF.

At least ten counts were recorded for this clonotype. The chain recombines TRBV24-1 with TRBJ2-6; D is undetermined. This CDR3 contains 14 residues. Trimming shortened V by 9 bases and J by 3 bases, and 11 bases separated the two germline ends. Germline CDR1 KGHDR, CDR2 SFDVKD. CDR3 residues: CATGPTFGANVLTF. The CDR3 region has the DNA TGTGCCACCGGCCCCACCTTTGGGGCCAACGTCCTGACTTTC.

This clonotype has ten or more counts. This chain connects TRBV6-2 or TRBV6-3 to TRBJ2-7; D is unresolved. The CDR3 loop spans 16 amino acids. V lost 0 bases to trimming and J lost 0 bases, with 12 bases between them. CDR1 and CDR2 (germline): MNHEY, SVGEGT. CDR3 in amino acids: CASSYSTGTYSYEQYF. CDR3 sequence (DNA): TGTGCCAGCAGTTACTCCACCGGAACTTACTCCTACGAGCAGTACTTC.

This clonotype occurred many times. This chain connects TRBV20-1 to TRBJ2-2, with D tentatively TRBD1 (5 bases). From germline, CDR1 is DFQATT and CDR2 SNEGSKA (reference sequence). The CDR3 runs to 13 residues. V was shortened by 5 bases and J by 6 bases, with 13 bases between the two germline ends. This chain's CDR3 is CSAQNPGSGELFF. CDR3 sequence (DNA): TGCAGTGCTCAAAACCCAGGGTCCGGGGAGCTGTTTTTT.

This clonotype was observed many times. The CDR3 bases are TGTGCCAGCAGCTTAAACTCGGGGGGGCACACCGGGGAGCTGTTTTTT. As protein: CASSLNSGGHTGELFF. This chain connects TRBV11-3 to TRBJ2-2; TRBD2 agrees at 8 bases. The trim removed 2 bases at V and 3 bases at J, leaving 5 bases unmatched. There are 16 residues in the CDR3. In germline, CDR1 is SGHNT, CDR2 YENEEA.

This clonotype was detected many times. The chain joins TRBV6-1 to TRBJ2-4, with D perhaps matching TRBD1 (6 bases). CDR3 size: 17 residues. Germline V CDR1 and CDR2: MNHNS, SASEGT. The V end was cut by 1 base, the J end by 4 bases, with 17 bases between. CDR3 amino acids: CASSEEGTGIWKNIQYF. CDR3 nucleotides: TGTGCCAGCAGTGAAGAAGGAACAGGGATTTGGAAAAACATTCAGTACTTC.

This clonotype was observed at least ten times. The CDR3 nucleotides are TGTGCCAGCAGCCGGTTATGGACCACTGAAGCTTTCTTT. It encodes CASSRLWTTEAFF. The chain has TRBV2 and TRBJ1-1; no clear D. CDR1 and CDR2 from the germline V gene are SNHLY and FYNNEI. Trimming left V 6 bases short and J 4 bases short, with 12 bases between. There are 13 residues in the CDR3.

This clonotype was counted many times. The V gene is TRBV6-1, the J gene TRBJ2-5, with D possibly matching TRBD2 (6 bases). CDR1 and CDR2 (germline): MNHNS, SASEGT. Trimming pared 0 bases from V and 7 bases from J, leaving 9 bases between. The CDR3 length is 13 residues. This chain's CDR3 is CASSEAGSRTQYF. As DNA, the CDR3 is TGTGCCAGCAGTGAAGCCGGGAGTAGGACCCAGTACTTC.

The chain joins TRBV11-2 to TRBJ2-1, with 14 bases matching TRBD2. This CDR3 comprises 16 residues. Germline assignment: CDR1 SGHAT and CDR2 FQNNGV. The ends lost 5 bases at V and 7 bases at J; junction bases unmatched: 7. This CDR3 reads CASSRRLAGGPNEQFF. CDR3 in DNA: TGTGCCAGCAGCCGACGACTAGCGGGAGGGCCGAATGAGCAGTTCTTC.

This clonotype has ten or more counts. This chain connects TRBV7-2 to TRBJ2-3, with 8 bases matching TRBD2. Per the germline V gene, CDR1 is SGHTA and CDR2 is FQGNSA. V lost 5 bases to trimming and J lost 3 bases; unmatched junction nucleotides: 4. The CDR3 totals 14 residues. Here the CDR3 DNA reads TGTGCCAGCAGCGTAGGACTAGCTACAGATACGCAGTATTTT. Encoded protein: CASSVGLATDTQYF.

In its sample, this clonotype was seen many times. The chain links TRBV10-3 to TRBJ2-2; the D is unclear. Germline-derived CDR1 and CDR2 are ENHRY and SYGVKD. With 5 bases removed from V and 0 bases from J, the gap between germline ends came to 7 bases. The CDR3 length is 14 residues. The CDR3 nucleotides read TGTGCCATCAGTTTCGACTCGAACACCGGGGAGCTGTTTTTT. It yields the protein CAISFDSNTGELFF.

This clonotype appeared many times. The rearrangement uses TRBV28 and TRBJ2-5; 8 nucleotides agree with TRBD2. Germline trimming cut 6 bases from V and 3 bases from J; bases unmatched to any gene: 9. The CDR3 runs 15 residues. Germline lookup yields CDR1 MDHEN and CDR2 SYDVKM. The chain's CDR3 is CASSTLAVTKETQYF. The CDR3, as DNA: TGTGCCAGCAGCACACTAGCGGTAACTAAAGAGACCCAGTACTTC.

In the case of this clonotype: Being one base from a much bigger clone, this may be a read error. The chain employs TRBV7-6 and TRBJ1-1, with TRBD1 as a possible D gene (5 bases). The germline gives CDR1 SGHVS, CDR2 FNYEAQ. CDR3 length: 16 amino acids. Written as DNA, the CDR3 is TGTGCCAGCAGCAGACGGGGAGGAAGAATGGACACTGGAGCTTTCTTT. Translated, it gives CASSRRGGRMDTGAFF.